The clone carrying this T cell receptor beta chain was counted at least ten times. What it recognizes is unknown. The data stem from a study of blood T cells in healthy people across ages. The authors ran a second PCR of roughly 6 to 12 cycles using a sample-barcoded 5' primer and a J-beta primer mix. Every molecule of cDNA carried a tag from a template-switch adaptor with 12 random nucleotides. In TCRdb, the 5' RACE reads were re-called with MiXCR into one record per CDR3 protein. Seen here are approximately 700,000 distinct CDR3 sequences, about 32% observed once, and the top ten hold over 15%. The CDR3 length is 12 residues. Germline V lookup: CDR1 MNHNS, CDR2 SASEGT. Trimming at V came to 6 bases and at J to 9 bases, leaving 4 bases not matched to a gene. The individuals who served as donors were healthy Caucasians living in Russia, aged roughly 6 to 100. For every donor, a draw yielded 8.5 to 10 milliliters of peripheral blood.

Findings and limits, study-wide: Diversity figures based on one million T cells were deemed too low.

This sequence originates from a woman older than 75 in good health. The chain couples TRBV6-1 to TRBJ2-1, with 8 bases fitting TRBD1. Material: blood. CDR3 amino acids: CASRETGGEQFF. In DNA, the CDR3 is TGTGCCAGCAGAGAAACAGGGGGTGAGCAGTTCTTC.